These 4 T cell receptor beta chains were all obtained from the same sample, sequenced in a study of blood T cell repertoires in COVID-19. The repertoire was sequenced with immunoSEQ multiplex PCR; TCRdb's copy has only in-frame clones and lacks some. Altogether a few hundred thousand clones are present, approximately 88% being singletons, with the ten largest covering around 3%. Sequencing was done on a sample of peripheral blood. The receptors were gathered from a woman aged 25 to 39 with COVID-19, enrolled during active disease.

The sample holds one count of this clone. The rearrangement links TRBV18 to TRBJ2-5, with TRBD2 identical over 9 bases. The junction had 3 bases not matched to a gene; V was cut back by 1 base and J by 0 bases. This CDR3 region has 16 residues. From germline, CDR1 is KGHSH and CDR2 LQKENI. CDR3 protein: CASSPLASGDQETQYF. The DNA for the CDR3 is TGTGCCAGCTCACCACTAGCTAGCGGGGACCAAGAGACCCAGTACTTC.

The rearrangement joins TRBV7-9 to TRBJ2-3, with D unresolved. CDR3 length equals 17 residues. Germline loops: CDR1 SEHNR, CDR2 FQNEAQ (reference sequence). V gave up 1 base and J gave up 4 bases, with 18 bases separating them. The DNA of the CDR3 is TGTGCCAGCAGCTTAGGGGTTTCAGAGGAGCTCCCAGATACGCAGTATTTT. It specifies CASSLGVSEELPDTQYF.

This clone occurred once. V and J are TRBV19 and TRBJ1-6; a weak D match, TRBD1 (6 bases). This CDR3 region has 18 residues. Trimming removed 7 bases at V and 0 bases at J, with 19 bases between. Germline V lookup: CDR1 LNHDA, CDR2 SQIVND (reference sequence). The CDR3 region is CASKERGGAGSYNSPLHF. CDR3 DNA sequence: TGTGCCAGTAAGGAGCGTGGGGGGGCTGGCTCCTATAATTCACCCCTCCACTTT.

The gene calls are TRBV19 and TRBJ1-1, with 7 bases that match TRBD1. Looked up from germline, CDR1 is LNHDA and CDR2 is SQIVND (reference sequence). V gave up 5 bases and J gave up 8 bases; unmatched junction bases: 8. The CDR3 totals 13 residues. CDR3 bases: TGTGCCAGTAGTTCGGAACCGGGACAGGAAGCTTTCTTT. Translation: CASSSEPGQEAFF.